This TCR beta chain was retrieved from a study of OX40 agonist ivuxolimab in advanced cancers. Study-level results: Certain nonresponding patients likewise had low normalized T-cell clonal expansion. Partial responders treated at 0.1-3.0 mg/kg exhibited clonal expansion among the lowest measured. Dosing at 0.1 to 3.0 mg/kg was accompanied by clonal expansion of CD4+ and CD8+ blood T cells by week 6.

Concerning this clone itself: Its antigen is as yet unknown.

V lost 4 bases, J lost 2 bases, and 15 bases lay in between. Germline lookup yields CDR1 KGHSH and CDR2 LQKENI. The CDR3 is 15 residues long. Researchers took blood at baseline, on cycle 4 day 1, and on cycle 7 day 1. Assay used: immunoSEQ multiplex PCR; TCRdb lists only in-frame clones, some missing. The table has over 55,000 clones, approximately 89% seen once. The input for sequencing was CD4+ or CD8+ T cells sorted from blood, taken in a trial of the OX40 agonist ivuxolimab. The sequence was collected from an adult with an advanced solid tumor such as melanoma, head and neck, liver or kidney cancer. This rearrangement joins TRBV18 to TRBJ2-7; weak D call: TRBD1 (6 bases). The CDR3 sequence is CASSLEQGGAYEQYF. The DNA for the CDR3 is TGTGCCAGCTCACTCGAACAGGGTGGGGCCTACGAGCAGTACTTC.